This T cell receptor beta chain was recovered during a study of T cells in localized non-small cell lung cancer. As to this clone: Its antigen is unidentified.

Produced via immunoSEQ multiplex PCR; TCRdb's table is partial and in-frame only. The sample lists about 78,000 clones, roughly 81% occurring once. In germline, CDR1 is SGHTA, CDR2 FQGNSA. The CDR3 has 16 residues. Deletions cut 2 bases from V and 0 bases from J, with 11 bases between. General study findings and limits: Owing to sequencing of a solitary tumor region, heterogeneity cannot be discounted. Median roughly 57 top-100 tumor clones were shared with paired adjacent lung.

The receptor's source is a man aged 35 to 70 with stage I lung adenocarcinoma. Sequencing was performed on peripheral blood, taken before any cancer treatment. The genes are TRBV7-2 and TRBJ2-1; a possible D gene is TRBD1 (5 bases). The DNA for the CDR3 is TGTGCCAGCAGCTTAAGACAGCCGAGCTCCTACAATGAGCAGTTCTTC. It is translated as CASSLRQPSSYNEQFF. Full variable domain (remainder filled in from reference TRBV7-2 and TRBJ2-1): GAGVSQSPSNKVTEKGKDVELRCDPISGHTALYWYRQSLGQGLEFLIYFQGNSAPDKSGLPSDRFSAERTGGSVSTLTIQRTQQEDSAVYLCASSLRQPSSYNEQFFGPGTRLTVL.